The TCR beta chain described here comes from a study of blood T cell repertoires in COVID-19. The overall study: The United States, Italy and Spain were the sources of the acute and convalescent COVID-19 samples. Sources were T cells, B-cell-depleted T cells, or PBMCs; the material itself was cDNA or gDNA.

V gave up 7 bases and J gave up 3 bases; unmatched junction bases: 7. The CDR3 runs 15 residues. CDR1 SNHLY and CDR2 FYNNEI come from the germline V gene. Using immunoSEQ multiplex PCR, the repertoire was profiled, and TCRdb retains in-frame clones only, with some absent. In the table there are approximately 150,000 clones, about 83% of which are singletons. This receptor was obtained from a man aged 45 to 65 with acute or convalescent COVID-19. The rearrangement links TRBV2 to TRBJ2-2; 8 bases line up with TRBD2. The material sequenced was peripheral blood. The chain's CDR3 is CASKETSADTGELFF. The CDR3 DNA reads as TGTGCCAGCAAAGAGACTAGCGCGGACACCGGGGAGCTGTTTTTT.